The clone carrying this TCR beta chain was detected only once. Germline values: CDR1 MNHNY, CDR2 SVGAGI (reference sequence). V was cut by 2 bases and J by 0 bases, with 10 bases left in between. The CDR3 loop spans 15 amino acids. The sample comes from a study of blood T cell repertoires in COVID-19. About the study: There were acute and convalescent COVID-19 samples, and they came from the United States, Italy and Spain. T cells, B-cell-depleted T cells, or PBMCs supplied cDNA or gDNA.

Original processing methods: Amplified reference gene primers provided the basis for estimating nucleated cell counts. TCRdb keeps only in-frame clones here, not all; method: immunoSEQ multiplex PCR. D and trimming were read from the DNA, whereas the V and J calls and clone size are those reported in that table. The sample holds around 71,000 clones, roughly four fifths seen once. The chain joins TRBV6-6 to TRBJ1-1; the D is unclear. This TCR came from a man aged 25-45 years with COVID-19, enrolled during active disease. Sequenced: peripheral blood. The CDR3 protein is CASSYGSGLNTEAFF. The CDR3 DNA follows: TGTGCCAGCAGTTACGGATCAGGCTTGAACACTGAAGCTTTCTTT.